This record looks at one T cell receptor (beta chain) sequence and its context. The data were obtained in a study of shared T cell receptors in the human thymus. Sequencing used immunoSEQ multiplex PCR; TCRdb keeps in-frame clones, though not all of them. The repertoire holds hundreds of thousands of clones, with approximately 87% as singletons. The CDR3 sequence is 16 residues long. Trimming at V came to 4 bases and at J to 1 base, leaving 11 bases not matched to a gene. Germline-derived CDR1 and CDR2 are SGHRS and YFSETQ. These data were also filed under a second study, of human thymus T cells. That source reports: Thymic samples were excised during corrective heart operations. Gene usage for V and J segments appeared biased in thymic and blood repertoires.

The specimen was thymocytes. This sequence originates from a boy under three years old with a congenital heart defect. V gene TRBV5-1 combines with J gene TRBJ2-7; 7 bases are a match to TRBD1. CDR3 DNA sequence: TGCGCCAGCAGCCCCACCCCGACAGGGCCGTCCTACGAGCAGTACTTC. It specifies CASSPTPTGPSYEQYF.